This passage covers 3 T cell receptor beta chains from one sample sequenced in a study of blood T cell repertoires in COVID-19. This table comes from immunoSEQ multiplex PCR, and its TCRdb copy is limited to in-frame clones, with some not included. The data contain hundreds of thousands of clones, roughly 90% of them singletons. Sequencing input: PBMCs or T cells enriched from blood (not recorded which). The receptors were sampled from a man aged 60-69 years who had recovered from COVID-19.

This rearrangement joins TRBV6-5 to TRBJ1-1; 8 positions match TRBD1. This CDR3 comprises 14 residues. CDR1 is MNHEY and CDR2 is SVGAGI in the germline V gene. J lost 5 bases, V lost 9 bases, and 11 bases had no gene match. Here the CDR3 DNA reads TGTGCCAGTAAAGAGACAGGGGTGCGGACTGAAGCTTTCTTT. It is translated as CASKETGVRTEAFF.

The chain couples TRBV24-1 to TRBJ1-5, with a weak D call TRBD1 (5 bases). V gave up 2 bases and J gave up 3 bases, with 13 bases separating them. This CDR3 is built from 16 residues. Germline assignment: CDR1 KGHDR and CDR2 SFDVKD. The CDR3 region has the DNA TGTGCCACCAGTGATTCCCTGACAGAATTCAATCAGCCCCAGCATTTT. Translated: CATSDSLTEFNQPQHF.

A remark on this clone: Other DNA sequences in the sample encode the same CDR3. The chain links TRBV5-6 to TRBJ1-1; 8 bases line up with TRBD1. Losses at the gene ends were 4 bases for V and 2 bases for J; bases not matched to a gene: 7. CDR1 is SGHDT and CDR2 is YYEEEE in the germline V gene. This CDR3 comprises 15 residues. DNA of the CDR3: TGTGCCAGCAGCGACGACAGGGGTGGAAACACTGAAGCTTTCTTT. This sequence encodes CASSDDRGGNTEAFF.